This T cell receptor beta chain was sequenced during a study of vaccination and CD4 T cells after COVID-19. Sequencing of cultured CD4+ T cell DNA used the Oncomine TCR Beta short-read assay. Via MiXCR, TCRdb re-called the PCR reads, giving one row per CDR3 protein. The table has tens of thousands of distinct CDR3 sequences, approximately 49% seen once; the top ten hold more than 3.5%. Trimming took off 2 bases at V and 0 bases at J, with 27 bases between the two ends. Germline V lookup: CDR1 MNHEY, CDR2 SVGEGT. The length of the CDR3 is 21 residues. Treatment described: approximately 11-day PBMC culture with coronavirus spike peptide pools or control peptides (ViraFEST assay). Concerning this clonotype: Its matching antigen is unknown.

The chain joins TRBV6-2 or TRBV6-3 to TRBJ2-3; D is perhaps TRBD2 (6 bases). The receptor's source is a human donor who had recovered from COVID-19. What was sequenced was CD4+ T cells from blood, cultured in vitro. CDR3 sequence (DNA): TGTGCCAGCAGTTACCCCTTCAATTTGGCCGGAGGGCGGTTTAGCACAGATACGCAGTATTTT. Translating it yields CASSYPFNLAGGRFSTDTQYF.